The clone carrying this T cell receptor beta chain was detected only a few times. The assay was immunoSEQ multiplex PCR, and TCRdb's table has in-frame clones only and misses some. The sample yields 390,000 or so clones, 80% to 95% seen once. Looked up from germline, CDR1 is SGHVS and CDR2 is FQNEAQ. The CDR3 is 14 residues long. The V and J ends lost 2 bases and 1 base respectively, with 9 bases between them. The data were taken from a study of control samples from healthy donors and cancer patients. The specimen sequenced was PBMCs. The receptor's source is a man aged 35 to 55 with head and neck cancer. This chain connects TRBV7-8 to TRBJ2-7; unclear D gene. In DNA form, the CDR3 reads TGTGCCAGCAGCTTATCAACTTATTCCTACGAGCAGTACTTC. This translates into CASSLSTYSYEQYF.